Detailed here is one TCR beta chain. Profiled with immunoSEQ multiplex PCR; TCRdb holds only in-frame clones, not every one. The sample comprises approximately 200,000 clones, 87% of which are singletons, and 10% rests with the top ten. The sample originates from a study of blood T cell repertoires in COVID-19. Allocation to cohorts depended on clinical history reported by the participants. There are 15 residues in the CDR3. The V segment lost 4 bases and the J segment 2 bases; nucleotides outside the gene matches: 7. Germline-derived CDR1 and CDR2 are MNHEY and SVGAGI. The chain combines TRBV6-5 with TRBJ2-7, with TRBD1 matching over 8 bases. Sequencing used PBMCs or T cells enriched from blood (not recorded which). This sequence was found in a young man with acute COVID-19. For the CDR3, the DNA is TGTGCCAGCAGTTCCGGACAGGGTGGAACCTACGAGCAGTACTTC. As protein: CASSSGQGGTYEQYF.